This TCR beta chain was identified during a study of T cell responses to AZD1222 COVID-19 vaccine. Study results and caveats: At 160-218 and 743-854, vaccine-associated CD4 TCRs were dominant, and they spanned spike. AZD1222 recipients seropositive at baseline numbered only 5 to 7. Most donors were white British, females outnumbered males, and clonal diversity was possibly underestimated.

The CDR3 covers 11 residues. V lost 5 bases and J lost 5, with 9 bases in between. In germline, CDR1 is SQVTM, CDR2 ANQGSEA. Sequencing used immunoSEQ multiplex PCR; TCRdb keeps in-frame clones, though not all of them. The sample carries approximately 160,000 clones, 92% recorded once. This clone has a single count. Antigen specificity is unknown. The study pooled second doses at about 4 or about 12 weeks. This sequence originates from an adult who received the AZD1222 COVID-19 vaccine. This specimen was peripheral blood, taken 28 days after the second AZD1222 dose. V gene TRBV29-1 combines with J gene TRBJ1-1, with D perhaps matching TRBD1 (6 bases). This CDR3 reads CSVLQGTEAFF. The CDR3 DNA follows: TGCAGCGTTCTACAGGGTACTGAAGCTTTCTTT. The variable domain in full, with the rest retrieved from reference TRBV29-1 and TRBJ1-1, is SAVISQKPSRDICQRGTSLTIQCQVDSQVTMMFWYRQQPGQSLTLIATANQGSEATYESGFVIDKFPISRPNLTFSTLTVSNMSPEDSSIYLCSVLQGTEAFFGQGTRLTVV.